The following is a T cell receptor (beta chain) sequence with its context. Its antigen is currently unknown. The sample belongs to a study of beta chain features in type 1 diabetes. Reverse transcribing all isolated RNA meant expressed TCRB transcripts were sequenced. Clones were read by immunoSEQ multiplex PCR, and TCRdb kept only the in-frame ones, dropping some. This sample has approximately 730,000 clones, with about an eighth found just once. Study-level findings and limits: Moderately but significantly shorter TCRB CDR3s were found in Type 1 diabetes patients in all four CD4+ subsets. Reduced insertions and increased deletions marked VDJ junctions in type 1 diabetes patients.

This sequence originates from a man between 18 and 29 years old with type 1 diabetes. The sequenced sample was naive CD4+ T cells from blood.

The CDR3 DNA reads TGTGCCAGCAGTGAGGCGGTTGGCTACACCTTC. It translates to CASSEAVGYTF. The chain links TRBV6-1 to TRBJ1-2; D ambiguous. Germline CDR1 and CDR2: MNHNS and SASEGT. The CDR3 loop spans 11 amino acids. The V end was cut by 3 bases, the J end by 7 bases, with 6 bases between.